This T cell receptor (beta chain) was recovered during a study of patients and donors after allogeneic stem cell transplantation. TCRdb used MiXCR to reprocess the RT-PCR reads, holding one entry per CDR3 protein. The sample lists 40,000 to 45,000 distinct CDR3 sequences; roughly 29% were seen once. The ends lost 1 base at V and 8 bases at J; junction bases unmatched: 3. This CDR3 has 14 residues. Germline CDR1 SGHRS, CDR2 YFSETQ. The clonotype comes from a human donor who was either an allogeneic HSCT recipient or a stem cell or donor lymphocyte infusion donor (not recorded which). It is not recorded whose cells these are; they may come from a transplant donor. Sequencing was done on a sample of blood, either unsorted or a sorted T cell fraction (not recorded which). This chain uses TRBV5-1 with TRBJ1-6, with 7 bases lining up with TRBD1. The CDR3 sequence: CASSLRDSHSPLHF. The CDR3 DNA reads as TGCGCCAGCAGCTTGCGGGACAGCCATTCACCCCTCCACTTT. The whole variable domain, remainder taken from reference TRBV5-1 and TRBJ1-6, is KAGVTQTPRYLIKTRGQQVTLSCSPISGHRSVSWYQQTPGQGLQFLFEYFSETQRNKGNFPGRFSGRQFSNSRSEMNVSTLELGDSALYLCASSLRDSHSPLHFGNGTRLTVT.